This entry lists 32 T cell receptor beta chains sequenced from one sample in a study of technical replicates of blood from a few donors. Data came from immunoSEQ multiplex PCR; TCRdb stores just in-frame clones and leaves some out. The sample lists 91,000 or so clones; 95% were seen once. The sample consisted of T cells isolated from PBMCs. The receptors here all came from a human donor in good health.

The chain links TRBV28 to TRBJ2-3; 11 bases agree with TRBD2. The CDR3 is made up of 17 amino acids. J was trimmed by 4 bases and V by 5 bases; bases with no gene match: 11. The germline CDR1 and CDR2 sequences are MDHEN and SYDVKM. CDR3 nucleotides: TGTGCCAGCAGTGTCGCGGGACTAGCGGAAGAGCCAGATACGCAGTATTTT. It codes for CASSVAGLAEEPDTQYF.

CDR3 DNA sequence: TGTGCCTCACGAAATAGCGGTAGAGAATACAATGAGCAGTTCTTC. Translated: CASRNSGREYNEQFF. V gene TRBV6-1 combines with J gene TRBJ2-1, with D perhaps TRBD2 (6 bases). CDR3 length equals 15 residues. Trimming stripped 11 bases from V and 4 bases from J, with 21 bases between. CDR1 is MNHNS, CDR2 SASEGT, per germline.

This clone has just one count. This chain links TRBV14 with TRBJ1-2; D gene ambiguous. Trimming left V 0 bases short and J 4 bases short, with 12 bases between. The V gene's germline CDR1 is SGHDN and CDR2 FVKESK. CDR3 length equals 15 residues. CDR3 protein: CASSQDTAGAYGYTF. The CDR3 DNA is TGTGCCAGCAGCCAAGATACGGCGGGAGCCTATGGCTACACCTTC.

This chain uses TRBV13 with TRBJ1-3; D is unresolved. The CDR3 runs to 16 residues. V was trimmed by 4 bases and J by 1 base, leaving 14 bases between them. The V gene's germline CDR1 is PRHDT and CDR2 FYEKMQ (reference sequence). The CDR3 DNA reads as TGTGCCAGCAGCTCCGGAGAGGGTGATTCTGGAAACACCATATATTTT. Its translation is CASSSGEGDSGNTIYF.

V gene TRBV5-1 combines with J gene TRBJ1-1; 8 nucleotides agree with TRBD1. The ends lost 6 bases at V and 4 bases at J; junction bases unmatched: 11. The CDR3 loop spans 15 amino acids. The germline gives CDR1 SGHRS, CDR2 YFSETQ. CDR3 in amino acids: CASKGQGAVGTEAFF. CDR3 nucleotides: TGCGCCAGCAAGGGGCAGGGGGCCGTGGGCACTGAAGCTTTCTTT.

V gene TRBV10-2 combines with J gene TRBJ1-5, with D possibly being TRBD1 (6 bases). V was trimmed by 8 bases and J by 6 bases, leaving 14 bases between them. The CDR3 covers 13 residues. Germline V gene data show CDR1 as WSHSY and CDR2 as SAAADI. The CDR3 DNA reads as TGCGCCAGCTCCAACAGGGATGGTCAGCCCCAGCATTTT. This codes for CASSNRDGQPQHF.

CDR3 region: CSVGQGDYQPQHF. CDR3 nucleotides: TGCAGCGTTGGGCAGGGGGACTATCAGCCCCAGCATTTT. This chain links TRBV29-1 with TRBJ1-5; 7 positions match TRBD1. Germline CDR1 is SQVTM and CDR2 is ANQGSEA. J lost 5 bases, V lost 4 bases, and 5 bases had no gene match. CDR3 length: 13 residues.

This chain connects TRBV29-1 to TRBJ2-5; possibly TRBD1 for D (6 bases). Trimming removed 3 bases from V and 5 bases from J, with 16 bases in between. This CDR3 has 14 amino acids. Germline V CDR1 and CDR2: SQVTM, ANQGSEA. The CDR3 region is CSVDDTGIGETQYF. The CDR3 nucleotides are TGCAGCGTTGACGATACAGGGATCGGGGAGACCCAGTACTTC.

This chain joins TRBV6-1 and TRBJ2-3; tentatively, D is TRBD2 (6 bases). CDR3 length equals 14 residues. Germline V gene data show CDR1 as MNHNS and CDR2 as SASEGT. Trimming removed 4 bases at V and 2 bases at J, with 10 bases between. The CDR3, as DNA: TGTGCCAGCAGTGCACTAGCCGACACAGATACGCAGTATTTT. Translating gives CASSALADTDTQYF.

The rearrangement uses TRBV28 and TRBJ2-1, with TRBD1 matching over 7 bases. The V gene end was trimmed by 4 bases and the J gene end by 5 bases; junction bases not matched to a gene: 8. CDR3 length: 15 residues. Germline V gives CDR1 MDHEN, CDR2 SYDVKM. CDR3 sequence reads: CASSSGQVVHNEQFF. As DNA, the CDR3 is TGTGCCAGCAGTTCCGGACAGGTAGTCCACAATGAGCAGTTCTTC.

The CDR3 coding sequence is TGTGCCAGCAGCGACCGAGGGGGCGCCGCTGAAGCTTTCTTT. Its translation: CASSDRGGAAEAFF. This rearrangement joins TRBV6-6 to TRBJ1-1, with TRBD1 matching over 7 bases. The CDR3 runs 14 residues. Germline CDR1 reads MNHNY; CDR2 reads SVGAGI (reference sequence). The V gene end was trimmed by 6 bases and the J gene end by 6 bases; junction bases not matched to a gene: 10.

The chain has TRBV11-3 and TRBJ2-7; maybe TRBD2 (5 bases). Trimming took off 1 base at V and 7 bases at J, with 14 bases between the two ends. Germline V gene sequence: CDR1 SGHNT, CDR2 YENEEA. This CDR3 is built from 14 residues. CDR3 sequence (DNA): TGTGCCAGCAGCTTAGCGTCCGGGGTCAGAGAGCAGTACTTC. It translates to CASSLASGVREQYF.

The CDR3 protein is CASSVAGTSGVLYEQYF. The CDR3 bases are TGTGCCAGCAGCGTCGCGGGGACTAGCGGGGTCCTCTACGAGCAGTACTTC. The gene calls are TRBV9 and TRBJ2-7; 13 positions agree with TRBD2. CDR3 length: 17 residues. From germline, CDR1 is SGDLS and CDR2 YYNGEE. The ends lost 2 bases at V and 3 bases at J; junction bases unmatched: 8.

The V call is TRBV28, the J call TRBJ1-2; TRBD1 matches 7 bases. This CDR3 spans 15 amino acids. V trimming: 5 bases; J trimming: 8 bases; junction bases outside the gene matches: 14. The V gene's germline CDR1 is MDHEN and CDR2 SYDVKM. CDR3 bases: TGTGCCAGCAGTCAAGGGACAGTCAGAGGATGGGGCTACACCTTC. The encoded protein is CASSQGTVRGWGYTF.

The chain uses TRBV7-9 and TRBJ2-7; TRBD1 agrees at 11 bases. V lost 5 bases and J lost 2; bases outside the gene matches: 5. The germline gives CDR1 SEHNR, CDR2 FQNEAQ (reference sequence). The CDR3 sequence is 15 residues long. The CDR3 region has the DNA TGTGCCAGCAGCCCCGGACAGGGGGCTACCTACGAGCAGTACTTC. It translates to CASSPGQGATYEQYF.

The V gene is TRBV2, the J gene TRBJ2-3; 8 bases agree with TRBD1. The ends lost 8 bases at V and 6 bases at J; junction bases unmatched: 4. CDR3 length: 12 residues. CDR1 is SNHLY and CDR2 is FYNNEI in the germline V gene. The CDR3 protein is CASGRQGDTQYF. Written as DNA, the CDR3 is TGTGCCAGCGGACGACAGGGGGATACGCAGTATTTT. Looking up the rest from reference TRBV2 and TRBJ2-3 gives the full variable domain: EPEVTQTPSHQVTQMGQEVILRCVPISNHLYFYWYRQILGQKVEFLVSFYNNEISEKSEIFDDQFSVERPDGSNFTLKIRSTKLEDSAMYFCASGRQGDTQYFGPGTRLTVL.

The chain is built from TRBV4-1 and TRBJ1-6, with D possibly matching TRBD1 (6 bases). The CDR3 consists of 17 residues. With 0 bases removed from V and 6 bases from J, the gap between germline ends came to 15 bases. Germline CDR1 MGHRA, CDR2 YSYEKL. Here the CDR3 reads CASSQDRAGDINSPLHF. As DNA, the CDR3 is TGCGCCAGCAGCCAAGATCGGGCTGGGGACATTAATTCACCCCTCCACTTT.

The J gene is TRBJ2-1, the V gene TRBV7-3; D might be TRBD1 (6 bases). Germline V lookup: CDR1 SGHTA, CDR2 FQGTGA. The CDR3 sequence is 15 residues long. Trimming took 4 bases from V and 2 from J, leaving 12 bases between them. The CDR3 sequence: CASSSPQGAYNEQFF. CDR3 sequence (DNA): TGTGCCAGCAGCTCACCACAGGGTGCCTACAATGAGCAGTTCTTC.

The chain joins TRBV5-6 to TRBJ2-2, with a tentative D call TRBD1 (6 bases). CDR3 length: 12 amino acids. V lost 8 bases to trimming and J lost 5 bases, with 10 bases between them. Germline assignment: CDR1 SGHDT and CDR2 YYEEEE. CDR3 region: CASQDRTGELFF. CDR3 DNA sequence: TGTGCCAGTCAGGACAGAACCGGGGAGCTGTTTTTT.

The V and J genes are TRBV5-1 and TRBJ2-7; D might be TRBD2 (5 bases). Deletions cut 1 base from V and 7 bases from J, with 12 bases between. Germline CDR1 reads SGHRS; CDR2 reads YFSETQ. The CDR3 length is 13 residues. CDR3 in amino acids: CASSLIDRGEQYF. The CDR3 nucleotides are TGCGCCAGCAGCTTGATCGATCGGGGAGAGCAGTACTTC.

V usage is TRBV18 and J usage is TRBJ2-3, with 10 bases that match TRBD1. The CDR3 runs to 16 residues. Germline V gene sequence: CDR1 KGHSH, CDR2 LQKENI. Trimming removed 3 bases from V and 4 bases from J; junction bases left unmatched: 7. The CDR3 spells CASSPAGQGSADTQYF. The CDR3 region has the DNA TGTGCCAGCTCACCGGCGGGACAGGGGAGTGCAGATACGCAGTATTTT.

V and J are TRBV6-5 and TRBJ2-1; 8 bases agree with TRBD2. This CDR3 spans 15 amino acids. From germline, CDR1 is MNHEY and CDR2 SVGAGI. V was clipped by 2 bases and J by 6 bases; unmatched bases: 6. The CDR3 spells CASSYRPGGGNEQFF. CDR3 DNA sequence: TGTGCCAGCAGTTACAGGCCGGGAGGGGGCAATGAGCAGTTCTTC.

This chain links TRBV4-1 with TRBJ2-5; 10 nucleotides line up with TRBD2. CDR1 is MGHRA, CDR2 YSYEKL, per germline. The CDR3 runs to 16 residues. V was clipped by 0 bases and J by 3 bases; unmatched bases: 4. The CDR3 spells CASSQEASGGKETQYF. For the CDR3, the DNA is TGCGCCAGCAGCCAAGAGGCTAGCGGGGGCAAAGAGACCCAGTACTTC.

The chain couples TRBV19 to TRBJ1-2; TRBD1 might be the D (5 bases). Germline V gene sequence: CDR1 LNHDA, CDR2 SQIVND (reference sequence). V gave up 7 bases and J gave up 8 bases, with 8 bases separating them. The CDR3 is made up of 10 amino acids. This CDR3 is CASTGNGYTF. CDR3 DNA sequence: TGTGCCAGTACAGGGAACGGCTACACCTTC.

The V gene is TRBV7-6, the J gene TRBJ1-5; no reliable D call. Trimming removed 1 base from V and 3 bases from J, with 16 bases in between. Germline CDR1 is SGHVS and CDR2 is FNYEAQ. CDR3 length equals 17 residues. The CDR3: CASSLGLRGSFNQPQHF. DNA of the CDR3: TGTGCCAGCAGCTTAGGGCTACGAGGAAGCTTCAATCAGCCCCAGCATTTT.

This CDR3 is CSAKWGDYGYTF. The CDR3 DNA follows: TGCAGCGCAAAATGGGGAGACTATGGCTACACCTTC. The genes are TRBV29-1 and TRBJ1-2, with D uncertain. In germline, CDR1 is SQVTM, CDR2 ANQGSEA. This CDR3 has 12 residues. Trimming shortened V by 7 bases and J by 3 bases, and 12 bases separated the two germline ends.

The genes are TRBV7-6 and TRBJ2-3; perhaps TRBD1 as D (6 bases). CDR3 size: 15 residues. Germline V gives CDR1 SGHVS, CDR2 FNYEAQ. The V end was cut by 3 bases, the J end by 3 bases, with 13 bases between. The CDR3 DNA follows: TGTGCCAGCAGCTTCTCCCTCCAGGGGACAGATACGCAGTATTTT. This codes for CASSFSLQGTDTQYF. Together with reference TRBV7-6 and TRBJ2-3, the CDR3 gives the full variable domain: GAGVSQSPRYKVTKRGQDVALRCDPISGHVSLYWYRQALGQGPEFLTYFNYEAQQDKSGLPNDRFSAERPEGSISTLTIQRTEQRDSAMYRCASSFSLQGTDTQYFGPGTRLTVL.

The rearrangement links TRBV5-1 to TRBJ1-5; no clear D. The CDR3 runs 15 residues. Trimming left V 2 bases short and J 5 bases short, with 14 bases between. Looked up from germline, CDR1 is SGHRS and CDR2 is YFSETQ. The CDR3 reads CASSFSGGLDQPQHF. The CDR3, as DNA: TGCGCCAGCAGCTTCTCAGGAGGGCTAGATCAGCCCCAGCATTTT. The whole variable domain, filled in from reference TRBV5-1 and TRBJ1-5, reads KAGVTQTPRYLIKTRGQQVTLSCSPISGHRSVSWYQQTPGQGLQFLFEYFSETQRNKGNFPGRFSGRQFSNSRSEMNVSTLELGDSALYLCASSFSGGLDQPQHFGDGTRLSIL.

The V call is TRBV19, the J call TRBJ1-5; perhaps TRBD1 as D (5 bases). Germline V gives CDR1 LNHDA, CDR2 SQIVND (reference sequence). The CDR3 sequence is 14 residues long. Between the trimmed V and J ends, which lost 9 bases and 5 bases, there was a span of 17 bases. For the CDR3, the DNA is TGTGCCAGCAGCCCAACAGGTAAAGATCAGCCCCAGCATTTT. It yields the protein CASSPTGKDQPQHF.

V gene TRBV28 combines with J gene TRBJ2-7; D may be TRBD2 (6 bases). V shed 4 bases and J shed 5 bases, with 15 bases lying between them. Per the germline V gene, CDR1 is MDHEN and CDR2 is SYDVKM. CDR3 size: 14 residues. The CDR3 DNA sequence: TGTGCCAGCAGTTCAGGTCAGGGACTCAACGAGCAGTACTTC. This gives the protein CASSSGQGLNEQYF.

This clone was picked up one time. The sample contains more than one DNA sequence encoding this CDR3. In DNA form, the CDR3 reads TGTGCCAGCAGTGACCGGACTTTCACCCCTAACTATGGCTACACCTTC. This codes for CASSDRTFTPNYGYTF. The chain uses TRBV2 and TRBJ1-2; the D is unclear. The V end lost 3 bases, the J end lost 0 bases, and 14 bases lay between the germline ends. CDR3 size: 16 residues. CDR1 is SNHLY, CDR2 FYNNEI, per germline. Looking up the rest from reference TRBV2 and TRBJ1-2 gives the full variable domain: EPEVTQTPSHQVTQMGQEVILRCVPISNHLYFYWYRQILGQKVEFLVSFYNNEISEKSEIFDDQFSVERPDGSNFTLKIRSTKLEDSAMYFCASSDRTFTPNYGYTFGSGTRLTVV.

The DNA for the CDR3 is TGTGCCTGCCGGGACACGGCCTACGAGCAGTACTTC. Translated: CACRDTAYEQYF. The chain combines TRBV30 with TRBJ2-7; tentative D call: TRBD1 (6 bases). CDR1 and CDR2 from the germline V gene are GTSNPN and SVGIG (reference sequence). There are 12 residues in the CDR3. V lost 6 bases and J 2 bases, leaving 11 bases between the germline ends.